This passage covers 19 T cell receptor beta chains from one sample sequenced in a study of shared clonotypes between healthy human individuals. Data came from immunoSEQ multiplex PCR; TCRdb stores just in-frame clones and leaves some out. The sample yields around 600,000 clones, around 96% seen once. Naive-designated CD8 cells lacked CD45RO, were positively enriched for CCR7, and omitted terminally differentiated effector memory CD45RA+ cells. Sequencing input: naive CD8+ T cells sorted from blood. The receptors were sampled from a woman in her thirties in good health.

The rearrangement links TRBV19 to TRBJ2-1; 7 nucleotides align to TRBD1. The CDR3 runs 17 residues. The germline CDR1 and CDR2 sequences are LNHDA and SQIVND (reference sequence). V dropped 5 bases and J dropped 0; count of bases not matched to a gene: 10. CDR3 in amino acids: CASSSYLDRSSYNEQFF. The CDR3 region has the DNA TGTGCCAGTAGTTCCTACCTGGACAGGTCCTCCTACAATGAGCAGTTCTTC.

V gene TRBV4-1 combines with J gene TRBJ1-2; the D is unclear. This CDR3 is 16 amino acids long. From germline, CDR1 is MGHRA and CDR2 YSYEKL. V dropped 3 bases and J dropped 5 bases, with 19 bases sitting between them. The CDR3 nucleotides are TGCGCCAGCAGCCAGGGTCCAGACATCAAATATTATGGCTACACCTTC. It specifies CASSQGPDIKYYGYTF.

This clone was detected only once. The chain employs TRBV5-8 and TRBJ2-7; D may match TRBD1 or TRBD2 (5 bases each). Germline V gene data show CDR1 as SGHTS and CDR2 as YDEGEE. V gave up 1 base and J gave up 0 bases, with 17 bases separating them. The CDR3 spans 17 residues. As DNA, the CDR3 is TGTGCCAGCAGCTTGTTTGGGGACGGGCTAGTCTCCTACGAGCAGTACTTC. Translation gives CASSLFGDGLVSYEQYF. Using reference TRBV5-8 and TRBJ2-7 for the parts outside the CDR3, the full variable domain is EAGVTQSPTHLIKTRGQQATLRCSPISGHTSVYWYQQALGLGLQFLLWYDEGEERNRGNFPPRFSGRQFPNYSSELNVNALELEDSALYLCASSLFGDGLVSYEQYFGPGTRLTVT.

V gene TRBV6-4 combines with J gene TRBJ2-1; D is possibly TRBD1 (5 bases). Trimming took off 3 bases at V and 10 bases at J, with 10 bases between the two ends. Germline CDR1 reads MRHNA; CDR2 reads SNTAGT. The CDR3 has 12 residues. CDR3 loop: CASSDWGGEQFF. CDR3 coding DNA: TGTGCCAGCAGTGATTGGGGCGGCGAGCAGTTCTTC.

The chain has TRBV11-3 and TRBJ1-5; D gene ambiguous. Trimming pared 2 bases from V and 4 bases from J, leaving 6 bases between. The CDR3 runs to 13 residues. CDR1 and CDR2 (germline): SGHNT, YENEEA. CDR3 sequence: CASSLNQNQPQHF. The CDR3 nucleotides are TGTGCCAGCAGCTTAAACCAAAATCAGCCCCAGCATTTT.

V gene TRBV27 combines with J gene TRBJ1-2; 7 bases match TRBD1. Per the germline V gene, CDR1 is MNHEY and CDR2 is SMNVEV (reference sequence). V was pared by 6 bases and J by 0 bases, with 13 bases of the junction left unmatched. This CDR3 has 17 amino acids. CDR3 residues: CASSPTWEGAPNYGYTF. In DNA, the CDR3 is TGTGCCAGCAGCCCCACGTGGGAGGGGGCGCCTAACTATGGCTACACCTTC.

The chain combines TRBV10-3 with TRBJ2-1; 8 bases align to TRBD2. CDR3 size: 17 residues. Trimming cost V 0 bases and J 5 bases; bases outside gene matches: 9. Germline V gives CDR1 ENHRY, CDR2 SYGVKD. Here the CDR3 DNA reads TGTGCCATCAGTGAGTCGAGAGCGGGAGTGGGGGACAATGAGCAGTTCTTC. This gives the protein CAISESRAGVGDNEQFF.

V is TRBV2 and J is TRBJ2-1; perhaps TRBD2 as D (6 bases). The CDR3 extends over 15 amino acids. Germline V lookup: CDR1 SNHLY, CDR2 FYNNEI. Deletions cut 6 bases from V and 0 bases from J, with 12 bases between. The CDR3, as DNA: TGTGCCAGCAGAGGGACTTTGAGCTCCTACAATGAGCAGTTCTTC. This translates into CASRGTLSSYNEQFF.

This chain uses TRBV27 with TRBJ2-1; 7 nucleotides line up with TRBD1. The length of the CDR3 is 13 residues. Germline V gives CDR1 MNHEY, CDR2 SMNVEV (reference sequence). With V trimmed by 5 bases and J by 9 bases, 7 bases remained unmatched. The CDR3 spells CASSLRQGSEQFF. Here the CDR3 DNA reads TGTGCCAGCAGTCTGAGACAGGGAAGTGAGCAGTTCTTC.

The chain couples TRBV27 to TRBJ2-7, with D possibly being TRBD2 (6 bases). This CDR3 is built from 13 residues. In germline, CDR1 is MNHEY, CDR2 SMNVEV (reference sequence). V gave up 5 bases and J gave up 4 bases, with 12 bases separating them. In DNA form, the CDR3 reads TGTGCCAGCAGTCACATGGAGGGGTACGAGCAGTACTTC. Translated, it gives CASSHMEGYEQYF.

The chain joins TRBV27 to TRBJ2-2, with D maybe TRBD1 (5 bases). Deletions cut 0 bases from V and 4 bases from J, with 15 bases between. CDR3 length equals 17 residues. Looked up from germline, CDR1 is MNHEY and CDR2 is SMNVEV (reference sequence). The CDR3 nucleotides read TGTGCCAGCAGTTTATCGGGGCCCCCTTATACCACCGGGGAGCTGTTTTTT. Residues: CASSLSGPPYTTGELFF.

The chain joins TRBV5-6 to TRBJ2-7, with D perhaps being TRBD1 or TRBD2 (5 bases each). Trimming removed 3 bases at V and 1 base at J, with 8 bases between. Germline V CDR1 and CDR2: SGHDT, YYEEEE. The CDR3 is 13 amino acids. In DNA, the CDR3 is TGTGCCAGCAGCTCGGGACCTTCCTACGAGCAGTACTTC. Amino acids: CASSSGPSYEQYF.

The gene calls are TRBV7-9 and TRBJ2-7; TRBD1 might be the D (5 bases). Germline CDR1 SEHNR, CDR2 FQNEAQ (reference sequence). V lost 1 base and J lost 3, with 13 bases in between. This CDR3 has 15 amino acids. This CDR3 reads CASSLGPQGLYEQYF. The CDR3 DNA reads TGTGCCAGCAGCTTAGGACCCCAGGGCCTCTACGAGCAGTACTTC. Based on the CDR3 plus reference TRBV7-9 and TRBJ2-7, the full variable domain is DTGVSQNPRHKITKRGQNVTFRCDPISEHNRLYWYRQTLGQGPEFLTYFQNEAQLEKSRLLSDRFSAERPKGSFSTLEIQRTEQGDSAMYLCASSLGPQGLYEQYFGPGTRLTVT.

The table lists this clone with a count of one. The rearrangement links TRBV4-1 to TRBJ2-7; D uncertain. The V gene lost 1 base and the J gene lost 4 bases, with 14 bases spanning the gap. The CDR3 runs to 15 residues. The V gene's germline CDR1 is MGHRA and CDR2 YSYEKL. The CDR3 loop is CASSQVLVLSYEQYF. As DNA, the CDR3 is TGCGCCAGCAGCCAAGTTCTGGTCCTATCATACGAGCAGTACTTC.

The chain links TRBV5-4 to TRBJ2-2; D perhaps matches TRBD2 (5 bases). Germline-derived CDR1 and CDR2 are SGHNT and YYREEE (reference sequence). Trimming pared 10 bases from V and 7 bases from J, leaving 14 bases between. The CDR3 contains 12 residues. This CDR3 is CACRGEGGELFF. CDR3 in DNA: TGTGCCTGCCGCGGAGAGGGCGGGGAGCTGTTTTTT.

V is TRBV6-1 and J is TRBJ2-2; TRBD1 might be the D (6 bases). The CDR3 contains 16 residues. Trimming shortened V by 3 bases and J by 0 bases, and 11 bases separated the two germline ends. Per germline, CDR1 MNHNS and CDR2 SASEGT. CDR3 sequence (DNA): TGTGCCAGCAGTGATTGGACAGCGACGAACACCGGGGAGCTGTTTTTT. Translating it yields CASSDWTATNTGELFF.

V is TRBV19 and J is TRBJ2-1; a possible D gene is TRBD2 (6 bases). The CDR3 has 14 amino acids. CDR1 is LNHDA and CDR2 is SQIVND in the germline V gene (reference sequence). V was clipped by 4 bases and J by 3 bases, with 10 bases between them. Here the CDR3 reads CASSTSDFYNEQFF. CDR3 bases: TGTGCCAGTAGTACTAGCGATTTCTACAATGAGCAGTTCTTC.

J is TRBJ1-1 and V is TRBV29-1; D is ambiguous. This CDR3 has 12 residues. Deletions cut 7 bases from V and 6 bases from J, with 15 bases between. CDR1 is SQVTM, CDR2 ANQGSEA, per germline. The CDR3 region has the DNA TGCAGCGCGGTCTCTTTATCTGCTGAAGCTTTCTTT. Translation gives CSAVSLSAEAFF.

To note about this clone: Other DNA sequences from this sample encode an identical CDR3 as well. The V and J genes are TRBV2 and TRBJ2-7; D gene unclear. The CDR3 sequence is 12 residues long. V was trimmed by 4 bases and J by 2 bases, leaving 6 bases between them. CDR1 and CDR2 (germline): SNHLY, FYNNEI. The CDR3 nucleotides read TGTGCCAGCAGTGGGGGAACCTACGAGCAGTACTTC. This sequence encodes CASSGGTYEQYF.